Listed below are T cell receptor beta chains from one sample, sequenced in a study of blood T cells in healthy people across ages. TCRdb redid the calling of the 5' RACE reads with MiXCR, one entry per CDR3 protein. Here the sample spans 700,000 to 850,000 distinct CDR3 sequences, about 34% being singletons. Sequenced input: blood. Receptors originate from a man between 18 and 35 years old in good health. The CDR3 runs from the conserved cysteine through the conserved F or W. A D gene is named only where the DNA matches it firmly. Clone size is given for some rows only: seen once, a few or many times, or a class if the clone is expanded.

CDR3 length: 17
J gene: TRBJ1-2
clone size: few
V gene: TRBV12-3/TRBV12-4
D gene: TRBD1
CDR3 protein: CASRPMGQTQTGYGYTF
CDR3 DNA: TGTGCCAGCAGGCCCATGGGACAGACCCAGACGGGGTATGGCTACACCTTC

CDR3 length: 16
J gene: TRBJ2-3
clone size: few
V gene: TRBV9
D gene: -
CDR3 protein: CASSVWQVSAQDTQYF
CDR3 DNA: TGTGCCAGCAGCGTATGGCAGGTCAGTGCACAAGATACGCAGTATTTT

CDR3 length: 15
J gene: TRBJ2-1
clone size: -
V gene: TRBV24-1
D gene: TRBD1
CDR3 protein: CATDRGSGSYNEQFF
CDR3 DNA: TGTGCCACGGACAGGGGTAGCGGGTCCTACAATGAGCAGTTCTTC

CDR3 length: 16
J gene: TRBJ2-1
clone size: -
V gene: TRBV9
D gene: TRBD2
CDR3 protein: CASSVSAGRSRDEQFF
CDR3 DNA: TGTGCCAGCAGCGTAAGCGCCGGGAGGAGCCGAGATGAGCAGTTCTTC

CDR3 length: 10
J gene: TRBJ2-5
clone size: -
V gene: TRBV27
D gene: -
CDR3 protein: CEDYSETQYF
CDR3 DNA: TGCGAGGACTATTCGGAGACCCAGTACTTC

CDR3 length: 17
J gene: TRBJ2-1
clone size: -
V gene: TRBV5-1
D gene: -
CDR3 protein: CASSSSIGGRRGNEQFF
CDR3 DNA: TGCGCCAGCAGCTCCTCTATCGGGGGGCGAAGGGGCAATGAGCAGTTCTTC

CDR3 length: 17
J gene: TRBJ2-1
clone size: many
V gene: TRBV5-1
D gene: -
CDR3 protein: CASSLIRRGQSYNEQFF
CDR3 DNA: TGCGCCAGCAGCTTGATTCGGCGGGGACAATCCTACAATGAGCAGTTCTTC

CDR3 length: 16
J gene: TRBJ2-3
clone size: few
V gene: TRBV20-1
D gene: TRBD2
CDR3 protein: CSAVTLAGGLPDTQYF
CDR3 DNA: TGCAGTGCCGTGACACTAGCGGGGGGGCTTCCAGATACGCAGTATTTT

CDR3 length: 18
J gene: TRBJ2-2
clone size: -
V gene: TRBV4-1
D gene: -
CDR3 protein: CASSQGDRIRKNTGELFF
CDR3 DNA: TGCGCCAGCAGCCAAGGAGATAGGATCCGAAAGAACACCGGGGAGCTGTTTTTT

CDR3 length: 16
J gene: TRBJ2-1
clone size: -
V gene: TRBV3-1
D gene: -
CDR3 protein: CASSDEEVGSYNEQFF
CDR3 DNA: TGTGCCAGCAGTGATGAAGAGGTTGGCTCCTACAATGAGCAGTTCTTC

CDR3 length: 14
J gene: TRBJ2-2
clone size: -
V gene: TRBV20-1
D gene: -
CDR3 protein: CSAAFSRSTGELFF
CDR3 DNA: TGCAGTGCCGCTTTTTCTCGGTCCACCGGGGAGCTGTTTTTT

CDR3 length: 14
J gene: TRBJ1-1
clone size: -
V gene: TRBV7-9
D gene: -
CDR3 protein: CASSQSLSNTEAFF
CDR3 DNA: TGTGCCAGCAGTCAATCCCTTTCGAACACTGAAGCTTTCTTT

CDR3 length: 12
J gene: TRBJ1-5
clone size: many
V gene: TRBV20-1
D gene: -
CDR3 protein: CSGTDSNQPQHF
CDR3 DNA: TGCAGTGGGACGGACAGCAATCAGCCCCAGCATTTT

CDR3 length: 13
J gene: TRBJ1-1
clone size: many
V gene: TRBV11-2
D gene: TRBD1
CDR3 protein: CASSLTGETEAFF
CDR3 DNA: TGTGCCAGCAGCTTAACAGGGGAAACTGAAGCTTTCTTT

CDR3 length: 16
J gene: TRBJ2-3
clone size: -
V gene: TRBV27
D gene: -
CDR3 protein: CASSSYTGRETDTQYF
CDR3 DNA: TGTGCCAGCAGTTCTTATACCGGCAGGGAAACAGATACGCAGTATTTT

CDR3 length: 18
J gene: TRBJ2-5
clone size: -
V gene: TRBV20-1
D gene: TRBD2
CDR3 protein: CSARAFMFGGGNDNEQYF
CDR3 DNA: TGCAGTGCTAGAGCTTTTATGTTCGGGGGGGGCAACGACAATGAGCAGTACTTC

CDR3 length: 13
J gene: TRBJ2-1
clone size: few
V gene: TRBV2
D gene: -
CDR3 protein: CASSFTEANEQFF
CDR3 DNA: TGTGCCAGCAGCTTCACAGAGGCCAATGAGCAGTTCTTC

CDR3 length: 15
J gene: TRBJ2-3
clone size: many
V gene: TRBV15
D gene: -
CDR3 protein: CATSGTGISTDTQYF
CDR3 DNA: TGTGCCACCAGCGGTACAGGGATTAGCACAGATACGCAGTATTTT

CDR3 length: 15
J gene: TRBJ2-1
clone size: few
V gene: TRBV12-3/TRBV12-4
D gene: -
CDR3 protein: CASNLDWSSYNEQFF
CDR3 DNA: TGTGCCAGCAATCTTGACTGGAGCTCCTACAATGAGCAGTTCTTC

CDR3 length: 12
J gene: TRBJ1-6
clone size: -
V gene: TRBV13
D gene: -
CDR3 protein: CTSTIGNSPLHF
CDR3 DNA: TGTACCAGCACCATAGGGAATTCACCCCTCCACTTT

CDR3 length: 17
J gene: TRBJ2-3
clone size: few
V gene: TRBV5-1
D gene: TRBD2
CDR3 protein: CASSHGLARYSTDTQYF
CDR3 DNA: TGCGCCAGCAGCCACGGACTAGCGAGATATAGCACAGATACGCAGTATTTT

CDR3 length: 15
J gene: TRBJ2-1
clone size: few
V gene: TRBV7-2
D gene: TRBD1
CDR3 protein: CASSSLGQGYNEQFF
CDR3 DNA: TGTGCCAGCAGCTCCCTGGGACAGGGTTACAATGAGCAGTTCTTC

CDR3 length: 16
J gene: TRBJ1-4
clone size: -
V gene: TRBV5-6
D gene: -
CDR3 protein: CASTHDPGEGLEKLFF
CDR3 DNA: TGTGCCAGCACCCACGACCCGGGGGAGGGGTTGGAAAAACTGTTTTTT

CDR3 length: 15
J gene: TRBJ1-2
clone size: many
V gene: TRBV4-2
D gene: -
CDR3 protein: CASSQVEAGAYGYTF
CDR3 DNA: TGTGCCAGCAGCCAAGTTGAGGCAGGGGCCTATGGCTACACCTTC

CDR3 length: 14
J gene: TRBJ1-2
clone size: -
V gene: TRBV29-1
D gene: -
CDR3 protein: CSAGVPPSVFGYTF
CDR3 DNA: TGCAGCGCCGGGGTTCCGCCCTCGGTCTTCGGCTACACCTTC

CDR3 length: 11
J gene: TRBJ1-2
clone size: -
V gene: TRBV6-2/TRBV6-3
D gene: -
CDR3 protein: CASSYQDGYTF
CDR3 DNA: TGTGCCAGCAGTTACCAGGATGGCTACACCTTC

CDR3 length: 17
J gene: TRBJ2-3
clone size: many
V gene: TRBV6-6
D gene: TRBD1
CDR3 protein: CASSYGQGRPSTDTQYF
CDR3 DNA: TGTGCCAGCAGCTACGGACAGGGCCGACCTAGCACAGATACGCAGTATTTT

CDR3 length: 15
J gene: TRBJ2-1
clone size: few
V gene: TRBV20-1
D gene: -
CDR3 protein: CSAILGTRQRDEQFF
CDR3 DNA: TGCAGTGCTATATTAGGAACGCGACAGCGGGATGAGCAGTTCTTC

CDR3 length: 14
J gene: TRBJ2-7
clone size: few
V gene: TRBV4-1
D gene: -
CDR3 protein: CASSQGPWANEQYF
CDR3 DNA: TGCGCCAGCAGCCAAGGACCGTGGGCCAATGAGCAGTACTTC

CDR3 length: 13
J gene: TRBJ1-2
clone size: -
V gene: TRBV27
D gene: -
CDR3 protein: CASGVHSNYGYTF
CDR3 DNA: TGTGCCAGCGGTGTTCATTCCAACTATGGCTACACCTTC

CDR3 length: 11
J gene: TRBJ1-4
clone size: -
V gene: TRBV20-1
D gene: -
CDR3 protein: CSARTDEKLFF
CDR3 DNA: TGCAGTGCTAGGACAGATGAAAAACTGTTTTTT

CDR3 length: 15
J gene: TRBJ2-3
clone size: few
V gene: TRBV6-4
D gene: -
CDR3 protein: CASSDSNGGTDTQYF
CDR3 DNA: TGTGCCAGCAGTGACTCGAATGGAGGCACAGATACGCAGTATTTT

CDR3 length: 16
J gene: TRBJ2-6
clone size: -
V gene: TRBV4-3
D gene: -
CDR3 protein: CASSQDGASGANVLTF
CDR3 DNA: TGCGCCAGCAGCCAAGATGGAGCCTCTGGGGCCAACGTCCTGACTTTC

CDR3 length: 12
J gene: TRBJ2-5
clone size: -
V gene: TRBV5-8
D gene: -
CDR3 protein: CASSSITSNEYF
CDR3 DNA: TGTGCCAGCAGCTCAATTACTAGTAATGAGTACTTC

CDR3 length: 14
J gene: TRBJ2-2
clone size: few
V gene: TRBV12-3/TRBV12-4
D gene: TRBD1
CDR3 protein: CASGRDRETGELFF
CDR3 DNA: TGTGCCAGCGGCCGGGACAGGGAAACCGGGGAGCTGTTTTTT

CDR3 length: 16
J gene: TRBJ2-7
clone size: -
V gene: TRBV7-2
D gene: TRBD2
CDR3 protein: CASSSNSGGATPEQYF
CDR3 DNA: TGTGCCAGCAGCTCAAATAGCGGGGGGGCAACCCCCGAGCAGTACTTC

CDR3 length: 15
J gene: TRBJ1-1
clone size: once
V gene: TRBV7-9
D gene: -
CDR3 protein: CASSLRGYGNTEAFF
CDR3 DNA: TGTGCCAGCAGCTTGCGGGGCTACGGGAACACTGAAGCTTTCTTT

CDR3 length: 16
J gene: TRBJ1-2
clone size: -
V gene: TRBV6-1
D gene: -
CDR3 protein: CAGSEALPQANYGYTF
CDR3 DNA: TGTGCCGGCAGTGAAGCACTGCCACAGGCGAACTATGGCTACACCTTC

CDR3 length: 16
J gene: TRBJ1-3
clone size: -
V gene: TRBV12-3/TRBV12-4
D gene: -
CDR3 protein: CASRLGEFKRPNTIYF
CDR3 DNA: TGTGCCAGCAGACTAGGGGAATTCAAGCGGCCAAACACCATATATTTT

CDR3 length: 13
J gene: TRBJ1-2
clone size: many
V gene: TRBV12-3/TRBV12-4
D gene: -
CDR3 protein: CASSFEGIYGYTF
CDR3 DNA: TGTGCCAGCAGTTTTGAGGGCATTTACGGCTACACCTTC

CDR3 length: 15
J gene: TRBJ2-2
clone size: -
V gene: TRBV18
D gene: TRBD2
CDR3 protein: CASSPQGLRTGELFF
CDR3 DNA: TGTGCCAGCTCACCACAGGGACTACGTACTGGGGAGCTGTTTTTT

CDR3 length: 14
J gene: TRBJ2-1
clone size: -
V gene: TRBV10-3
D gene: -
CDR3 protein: CATSGEGAYNEQFF
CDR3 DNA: TGTGCCACGAGCGGGGAGGGGGCCTACAATGAGCAGTTCTTC

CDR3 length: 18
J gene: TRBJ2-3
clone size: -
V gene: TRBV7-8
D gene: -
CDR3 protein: CASSFDGLGPDDTDTQYF
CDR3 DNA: TGTGCCAGCAGCTTCGACGGATTGGGTCCGGACGACACAGATACGCAGTATTTT

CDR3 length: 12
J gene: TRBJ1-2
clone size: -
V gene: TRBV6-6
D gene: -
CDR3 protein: CASSSTGAEYTF
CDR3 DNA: TGTGCCAGCAGTTCGACGGGAGCCGAGTACACCTTC

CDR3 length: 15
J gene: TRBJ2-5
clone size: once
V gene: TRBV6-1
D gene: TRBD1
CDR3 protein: CASRKQGALSNEQYF
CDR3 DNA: TGTGCCAGCAGGAAACAGGGGGCGCTTTCGAATGAGCAGTACTTC

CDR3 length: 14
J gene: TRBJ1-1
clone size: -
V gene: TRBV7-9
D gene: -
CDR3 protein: CASSVAARGAEAFF
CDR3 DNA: TGTGCCAGCAGCGTGGCGGCGCGGGGGGCTGAAGCTTTCTTT

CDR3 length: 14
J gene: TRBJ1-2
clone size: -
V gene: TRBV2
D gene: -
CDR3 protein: CASSISMVGSGYTF
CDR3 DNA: TGTGCCAGCAGCATATCAATGGTTGGGTCTGGCTACACCTTC

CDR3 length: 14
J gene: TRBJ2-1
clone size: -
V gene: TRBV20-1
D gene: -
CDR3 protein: CSARTYTSYNEQFF
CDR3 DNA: TGCAGTGCTAGAACCTACACCTCCTACAATGAGCAGTTCTTC

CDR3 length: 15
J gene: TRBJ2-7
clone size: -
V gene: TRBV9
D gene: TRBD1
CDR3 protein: CASSVQGQAFAKQYF
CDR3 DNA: TGTGCCAGCAGTGTCCAGGGACAGGCTTTCGCTAAGCAGTACTTC

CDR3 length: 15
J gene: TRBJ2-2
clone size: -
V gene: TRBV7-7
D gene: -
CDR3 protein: CASSVGTPNTGELFF
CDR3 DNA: TGTGCCAGCAGCGTCGGGACTCCGAACACCGGGGAGCTGTTTTTT

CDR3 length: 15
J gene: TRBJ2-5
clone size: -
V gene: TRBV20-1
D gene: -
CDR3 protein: CSARPNRGWGETQYF
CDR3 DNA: TGCAGTGCTAGACCTAACCGGGGCTGGGGGGAGACCCAGTACTTC

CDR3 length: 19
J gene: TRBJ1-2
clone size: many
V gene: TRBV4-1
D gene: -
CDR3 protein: CASSQFSRDFGDARYRYTF
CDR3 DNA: TGCGCCAGCAGCCAATTCTCGCGGGATTTCGGGGATGCTCGATATCGCTACACCTTC